The clone carrying this T cell receptor (beta chain) was found many times. The target antigen is unknown. CDR3 length: 17 amino acids. Trimming at V came to 5 bases and at J to 0 bases, leaving 12 bases not matched to a gene. Germline V gives CDR1 MNHEY, CDR2 SMNVEV (reference sequence). This record comes from a study of T cells in Graves' hyperthyroidism and ophthalmopathy. Patients between 18 and 65 years old had hyperthyroidism, newly diagnosed and lasting under 2 months. Uncontrolled infection, other autoimmune disease, pregnancy or lactation barred patients from enrollment. The source of the PBMCs was about 10 ml of fresh peripheral blood. Amplified TCR beta CDR3 regions came from RNA transcripts. A set of HTBI primers served as the primers for a first-round RT-PCR of the TCR CDR3. TCRdb reanalysed the multiplex PCR reads using MiXCR and keeps one entry per CDR3 protein. The sample records under 400,000 distinct CDR3 sequences, approximately 14% being singletons.

Overall study results and limits: Appearing also in blood were most of the thyroid clonotypes expanded above 0.001.

Sequencing input: blood. The receptor was isolated from a woman in her late teens or twenties with Graves' hyperthyroidism that later progressed to Graves' ophthalmopathy. This chain connects TRBV27 to TRBJ2-5; TRBD1 matches 7 bases. The DNA for the CDR3 is TGTGCCAGCAGTCCACAGAGACGGACAGGCAACCAAGAGACCCAGTACTTC. It is translated as CASSPQRRTGNQETQYF.